This TCR beta chain was sequenced for a study of T cell responses to AZD1222 COVID-19 vaccine (TCRdb year 2021). A note on the overall study: Because spike-specific TCR depth and breadth did not differ between the two schedules, AZD1222 recipients who got a second dose at roughly 4 weeks were pooled with those who got a second dose at roughly 12 weeks. TCR sequencing covered about 230 trial participants: approximately 200 given two doses of AZD1222 and 26 given two doses of MenACWY control vaccine. Trial participants were enrolled into age subgroups of 18-55, 56-69 and 70-plus years, which contained approximately 150, 30 and 60 TCR-sequenced participants, respectively. Summary of the overall study and its limitations: Most participants were white British and females outnumbered males, and the authors suggested that clonal diversity may have been underestimated. The vaccine-associated CD4 TCRs covered the entire spike protein, and the dominant responses fell in regions 160-218 and 743-854. Because no samples from the day 14 peak response were available, repertoires could be characterized only after the peak T cell response. Conclusions about previously exposed vaccinees were limited because only six AZD1222 recipients were SARS-CoV-2 seropositive at baseline. After two AZD1222 doses, spike-specific TCR breadth and depth were significantly higher than at day 0 and than in MenACWY recipients. In the small 56-69-year group, the increase in depth fell short of significance, most likely because of low power. Epitopes outside the regions mutated in the B.1.351 and B.1.1.7 variants were reportedly recognized by nearly half of the unique spike-specific TCRs.

Per the publication, the time point label means: baseline before first vaccination. Vaccinee samples were obtained from the UK trials COV001 and COV002, which included a single-blind randomized controlled phase 2/3 trial of AZD1222 (ChAdOx1 nCoV-19) in healthy adults. For TCRbeta chain sequencing, PBMC samples were collected from trial participants at day 0 and at day 28 after the second dose. Deletion took 5 bases off V and 8 bases off J, with a span of 16 bases between the germline ends. Based on the germline V gene, the CDR1 and CDR2 sequences are SGHTA and FQGNSA. Inclusive of the bounding cysteine and phenylalanine, the CDR3 is 14 residues long. Only the CDR3 region is kept as DNA, spanning 42 bases read in frame from base 1. As regards this clone: There is no known antigen for this receptor. Qualities for individual bases were not recorded, and no much larger clone is one base off.

The CDR3 regions of human TCRbeta chains were analyzed by immunosequencing. In the authors' own workflow: TCRs in the repertoires were matched against a reference library of SARS-CoV-2-specific TCRs that had been generated with the MIRA antigen-specificity platform. Breadth meant the fraction of unique TCRs that were SARS-CoV-2-associated, whereas depth meant the fraction of total T cells that were SARS-CoV-2-associated. Using the MIRA data, each spike-specific TCR was assigned both to the spike region to which the TCR was reactive and to a CD4 or CD8 class. Log10-transformed breadth and depth values were compared by one-way ANOVA with Sidak's multiple comparisons tests. TCRdb carries this immuneACCESS record with in-frame sequences only. Its versions omit some clonotypes, under half of them owing to an unresolved V gene in the studies checked, with the rest unexplained. The V and J calls and clone size were taken over from that table, and D and trimming were inferred from the DNA. The sample table contains 45,000 to 55,000 clones; only one count was recorded for about 86% of them. In total, the top ten clones hold 10% of the sample.

The V and J genes are TRBV7-2 and TRBJ2-1; the D gene is perhaps TRBD2, on 6 matching bases. The receptor's source is an adult in good health. The sequencing used peripheral blood, collected on day 0 of AZD1222 vaccination. Read as DNA, the sequence is TGTGCCAGCAGCCTACTGAGGACTAAGGATGAGCAGTTCTTC. Its translation reads: CASSLLRTKDEQFF.